This T cell receptor beta chain originates from a study of cytomegalovirus exposure and HLA in healthy donors (dated by TCRdb to about 2017). Regarding the study in general: In an earlier analysis of some 550 of the donors, under 300 Gb of sequence data and 90 million to 120 million unique TCR beta sequences from 180 million or so T cells were reported. Rather than drawing on any new phenotypic data, the later analysis identified candidate immune exposures from TCR beta sequences and the way those sequences occurred across donors. Every repertoire in the discovery cohort had been generated on one and the same sequencing platform. The genetic ancestry cluster associated with self-reported Caucasian donors included about four fifths of the approximately 410 genotyped donors. Donor age, sex, ethnicity and CMV serostatus were collected together with the repertoire data. In a later genetic analysis, genome-wide SNP genotypes for about three fifths of the roughly 670 donors were used, and that subset was treated as a discovery cohort. The number of typed donors differed by locus: about 629-630 for A, B, C, DRB1 and DQB1; about 520 for DQA1; roughly 600 for DPA1; and around 470 for DPB1. In an earlier analysis of 587 of the donors, high-throughput TCR beta sequencing was used to judge whether each TCR beta V gene segment behaved as functional or pseudogenic. A later analysis re-examined previously published TCR beta repertoires from just over 650 donors and added high-resolution HLA genotyping to investigate patterns of TCR occurrence. Across 300 to 500 genotyped donors of the cohort, an average of roughly 250,000 unique TCR beta nucleotide sequences per donor were sequenced, and approximately 17% of those sequences were non-productive. Both class I and class II loci were covered by HLA typing, at four-digit resolution. To predict cytomegalovirus infection status, the study brought together high-throughput TCR immunosequencing, statistical association of individual TCRs with disease status, and machine learning. The T cell repertoires of 670 or so subjects were profiled by immunosequencing and related to cytomegalovirus serostatus. Besides the first cohort of about 730 subjects, a separate validation cohort made up of over 100 different subjects was used. The study aimed to test whether signatures of past pathogen exposure could be identified by cataloging public T cell receptors. Several DR-DQ haplotypes were treated as single units for association and clustering because of strong linkage in the cohort. About 320 gigabases of sequencing data and tens of millions of unique TCR sequences were included in an early release covering about 700 HLA-typed donors.

Preparation of the library involved the immunoSEQ multiplex PCR assay. For the multiplex PCR, a mixture combining 60 forward primers for TCR Vbeta segments and 13 reverse primers for TCR Jbeta segments was used. The CDR3 region of rearranged TCR beta genes was amplified from genomic DNA by a multiplex PCR assay. The amplified TCR beta libraries were sequenced on the Illumina HiSeq System as 87-base-pair reads. Per the authors' processing: A later analysis tallied tens of millions of unique TCR beta chains across the approximately 670 repertoires, and some 10 million of those chains were shared by two or more donors. Raw reads were error-corrected and collapsed into unique sequences with a nearest-neighbor algorithm that merged closely related sequences to remove PCR and sequencing errors. Alignment of CDR3 sequences to IMGT reference sequences was used to assign V, D and J gene segments. For a sequence to be retained, a match of at least six nucleotides to both a V gene segment and a J gene segment was required. A rearrangement was called productive if the CDR3 had no stop codons and remained in frame with V and J, and every other rearrangement was called non-productive. Following IMGT convention, CDR3 was defined as the stretch from the second conserved V-encoded cysteine to the conserved J-encoded phenylalanine. Sequences without an unambiguous match to a single V gene segment were excluded from the earlier analysis of over 500 of the donors. In an earlier analysis of more than 500 of the donors, a V segment was called functional when productive rearrangements were above 56.7%, and segregating when the standard deviation between donors exceeded 5%. A statistical classification framework was built for diagnosing cytomegalovirus status from the catalog of TCR beta chain sequences. In a later analysis, TCR nucleotide sequences were compared against IMGT/GENE-DB human TR gene sequences so that V and J genes could be assigned. A later analysis assigned CDR3 sequences and most-parsimonious VDJ recombination scenarios with the TCRdist pipeline. In a later analysis, each TCR beta chain was defined by its CDR3 amino acid sequence together with its V-gene family, and reads lacking a unique V-gene family were excluded. A later analysis removed 592 highly shared, low-generation-probability nucleotide sequences to deal with suspected cross-contamination and a sequencing artifact. A later analysis calculated a clonal expansion index for each public chain from normalized within-repertoire ranks of inferred template counts. In a later analysis, generation probabilities were computed with a VDJ recombination model fitted to out-of-frame rearrangements, and the resulting probabilities were checked against IGoR. A later analysis scored TCR-TCR, TCR-HLA and TCR-CMV co-occurrence with hypergeometric tests, applying a repertoire-size bias correction to TCR pairs. In a later analysis, false discovery rates were estimated by permuting HLA or CMV assignments 20 times. In a later analysis, co-occurring TCRs were grouped with DBSCAN, and TCRdist sequence similarity was added when clustering was performed within HLA-allele-positive subsets. Repertoires with fewer than 30,000 or more than 120,000 public chains were left out of co-occurrence clustering, as were four to six repertoires with anomalous nucleotide sharing. TCRdb holds this immuneACCESS table with in-frame rearrangements only. Some clones are missing; in checked studies, unresolved V genes explain under half, and the rest has no known cause. That table supplies the V and J calls and clone size; D and trimming were determined from the DNA. For this sample there are approximately 79,000 clones; roughly 80% appear just once. The top ten clones comprise roughly 22% of the sample.

The cohort was made up of approximately 670 healthy bone marrow donors. At the time of sampling, all cohort members were nominally healthy, though unrecorded immune exposures were likely present. The donor tested CMV seropositive, placing the donor among the 289 seropositive members of the cohort. A peripheral blood sample was collected from each donor, and TCR beta sequencing was performed on peripheral blood mononuclear cells. The Qiagen DNeasy Blood Extraction Kit was used to extract genomic DNA from the blood cell samples. The germline V gene gives CDR1 as SQVTM and CDR2 as ANQGSEA. V and J lose 2 bases and 4 bases, and a span of 13 bases separates them. Counted from cysteine to phenylalanine, this CDR3 has 14 amino acids. Solely the CDR3 DNA is kept, with 42 bases framed from the first base. General conclusions and limits of the study: Fewer than 20 rarely observed V segments, including chromosome 9 orphons, were excluded from the earlier analysis of several hundred of the donors because counts were too low. Most TCR sequences were seen in very few donors, while some public TCRs were found in many individuals. V-gene and J-gene trimming of TCR beta chains was associated with a missense DCLRE1C variant in a later genetic analysis, and the association was replicated in an independent cohort. The study listed approximately 160 TCR beta chains as associated with cytomegalovirus. A further reported finding was that TCR beta sequences accurately predicted the HLA-A and HLA-B alleles for most subjects in the first cohort. The sequencing pipeline was judged likely to have produced a cluster of highly shared sequence variants as a technical artifact. Because the 87-base-pair reads could not distinguish some IMGT-functional V segments, including TRBV6-2 and TRBV6-3, those segments were excluded. In a later analysis, the rate of TCR association differed among HLA loci, with DRB1 alleles having the most associated TCRs and HLA-C alleles having the fewest. According to a later analysis, most CMV-associated TCR beta chains appeared to be HLA-restricted, and the HLA associations seemed to be driven largely by CMV exposure. Because some donors lacked HLA typing at each locus, the association tests relied only on the typed subset. Presence/absence analyses assumed roughly uniform sequencing depth across donors, an assumption that may not hold. The classifier was reported to diagnose cytomegalovirus status with high specificity and sensitivity in both the original cohort and the validation cohort. Immune exposure information for the cohort was limited to CMV serostatus. The cohort was sequenced for TCR beta chains only, and without alpha or paired-chain data the features that could be detected were limited. Strong co-occurrence of HLA alleles, especially DR and DQ, made assigning TCR associations to individual alleles difficult. A later analysis found that HLA-associated TCR beta chains were more clonally expanded and had lower generation probabilities than equally common non-associated chains. Linkage disequilibrium might explain the correlated functional status among segregating V segments, but an unknown experimental factor could not be ruled out. A later analysis reported that several top co-occurrence clusters appeared linked to parvovirus B19, influenza, CMV and Epstein-Barr virus. According to a later genetic analysis, donors in an Asian-associated ancestry cluster had fewer N-insertions in productive TCRs than the approximately 700-donor mean. An earlier analysis of roughly 570 of the donors showed that most TCR beta V segments appeared in productive rearrangements either about 87% or about 30% of the time, which broadly matched IMGT annotations. A later analysis associated roughly 17,000 TCR beta sequences with specific HLA alleles at a false discovery rate of 0.05. In vitro tests confirmed that three of the cytomegalovirus-associated TCR beta chains recognize cytomegalovirus antigens. According to the authors, the approach could potentially be generalized to other disease states and immunological phenotypes.

To note about this clone: No antigen is known for it. No much larger clone is present one base from it, and per-base qualities are unavailable.

This sequence was found in a woman aged 40 to 50 in good health and CMV-seropositive. The rearrangement joined TRBV29-1 to TRBJ2-3; D gene: possibly TRBD2, on 5 matching bases. Material: PBMCs. The CDR3 reads as follows: CSVEPGLAPDTQYF. The DNA sequence is as follows: TGCAGCGTTGAACCGGGTCTAGCCCCAGATACGCAGTATTTT.